This TCR beta chain was recovered during a study of vaccination and CD4 T cells after COVID-19. Study-level information: The study collected post-vaccine samples a median roughly 71 days after dose two, with a range of 14 to 241. The peptides that stimulated the cells were overlapping spike peptides from SARS-CoV-2, HCoV-NL63, HCoV-OC43 and HCoV-229E.

Sample treatment: approximately nine-day PBMC culture with coronavirus spike peptide pools or control peptides (ViraFEST assay). Oncomine TCR Beta short-read sequencing was applied to DNA from cultured CD4+ T cells. TCRdb called the PCR reads again in MiXCR, with one record for every CDR3 protein. The top ten hold roughly 22% of the sample, which has 23,000 or so distinct CDR3 sequences, 67% seen once. General observations from the study: Only post-vaccination samples contained a median 86.3% of the reactive clones in convalescent patients.

As concerns this clonotype: What it recognizes is unknown.

Germline V gene sequence: CDR1 MNHEY, CDR2 SMNVEV (reference sequence). This CDR3 is built from 14 residues. V lost 8 bases and J 4 bases, leaving 17 bases between the germline ends. This TCR was sampled from a human donor who received a COVID-19 vaccine. The rearrangement links TRBV27 to TRBJ1-2; tentatively, D is TRBD1 (6 bases). The sample was CD4+ T cells from blood, cultured in vitro, taken after SARS-CoV-2 vaccination. CDR3 DNA sequence: TGTGCCAGCGGGAACCAGGGGCAAGTCTATGGCTACACCTTC. This codes for CASGNQGQVYGYTF.